These 30 T cell receptor beta chains were all obtained from the same sample, sequenced in a study of blood T cell repertoires in COVID-19. Method: immunoSEQ multiplex PCR; TCRdb's copy keeps in-frame clones and lacks some. The table shows around 280,000 clones, with approximately 86% occurring only once. Sequenced material: peripheral blood. Every receptor here comes from a woman aged 25 to 45 who had recovered from COVID-19.

The chain carries TRBV14 and TRBJ2-2, with TRBD1 identical over 9 bases. The length of the CDR3 is 18 residues. From germline, CDR1 is SGHDN and CDR2 FVKESK. V lost 0 bases and J lost 6; bases outside the gene matches: 11. Written as DNA, the CDR3 is TGTGCCAGCAGCCAAGACCCCGGAGGGACAGGGAAGGCCGGGGAGCTGTTTTTT. It is translated as CASSQDPGGTGKAGELFF.

V usage is TRBV7-2 and J usage is TRBJ2-1; weak D call: TRBD1 (5 bases). V was shortened by 2 bases and J by 8 bases, with 10 bases between the two germline ends. The CDR3 consists of 13 residues. Germline V gene data show CDR1 as SGHTA and CDR2 as FQGNSA. In nucleotides, the CDR3 is TGTGCCAGCAGCTTATTAGGGGCGGATGAGCAGTTCTTC. Translated, it gives CASSLLGADEQFF.

The V gene is TRBV6-5, the J gene TRBJ2-4; TRBD2 matches at 9 bases. J gave up 1 base and V 5 bases, and 3 bases lay outside the gene matches. The CDR3 runs 15 residues. Germline V gene lookup returns CDR1 MNHEY and CDR2 SVGAGI. CDR3: CASSRGGAAKNIQYF. The CDR3 DNA reads as TGTGCCAGCAGTCGCGGGGGGGCGGCCAAAAACATTCAGTACTTC.

The V and J genes are TRBV7-9 and TRBJ2-3; tentative D call: TRBD1 (6 bases). The ends were cut back, 8 bases at V and 1 base at J, with 16 bases in the middle. CDR1 is SEHNR, CDR2 FQNEAQ, per germline (reference sequence). The CDR3 spans 15 residues. The CDR3 bases are TGTGCCAGCTCCCTAGTGGGGGCAGGCACAGATACGCAGTATTTT. It specifies CASSLVGAGTDTQYF.

The CDR3 region is CASKGDSGSYEQYF. CDR3 DNA: TGTGCCAGCAAAGGAGATAGCGGGAGCTACGAGCAGTACTTC. The rearrangement links TRBV7-2 to TRBJ2-7; TRBD2 matches at 9 bases. Germline V gene sequence: CDR1 SGHTA, CDR2 FQGNSA. V shed 7 bases and J 3 bases; nucleotides not matched to a gene: 7. The CDR3 contains 14 residues.

This clone was detected once. V and J are TRBV27 and TRBJ2-7; 8 bases agree with TRBD2. The germline V gene has CDR1 MNHEY and CDR2 SMNVEV (reference sequence). CDR3 size: 15 residues. The J segment lost 2 bases and the V segment lost 2 bases, leaving 5 bases of the junction unmatched. The CDR3 nucleotides read TGTGCCAGCAGTTTAAACGGGGGGGTCGCCTACGAGCAGTACTTC. It yields the protein CASSLNGGVAYEQYF.

V and J are TRBV7-9 and TRBJ1-1, with D unclear. With 10 bases removed from V and 1 base from J, the gap between germline ends came to 10 bases. The germline V gene has CDR1 SEHNR and CDR2 FQNEAQ (reference sequence). CDR3 length equals 12 residues. As DNA, the CDR3 is TGTGCCACCACCCTTCCGAACACTGAAGCTTTCTTT. Residues: CATTLPNTEAFF.

This sequence joins TRBV13 and TRBJ1-4; 8 positions match TRBD1. The CDR3 runs to 15 residues. Unmatched junction bases numbered 2, after V lost 3 bases and J lost 2 bases. In germline, CDR1 is PRHDT, CDR2 FYEKMQ (reference sequence). CDR3 sequence (DNA): TGTGCCAGCAGCTTCCGGGACAGGACTAATGAAAAACTGTTTTTT. Translating it yields CASSFRDRTNEKLFF.

The chain uses TRBV7-8 and TRBJ2-7; 9 nucleotides align to TRBD1. The CDR3 consists of 14 residues. Germline trimming cut 5 bases from V and 3 bases from J; bases unmatched to any gene: 5. Germline CDR1 SGHVS, CDR2 FQNEAQ. The DNA of the CDR3 is TGTGCCAGCAGCCTGGGGACAGGGATCTACGAGCAGTACTTC. It specifies CASSLGTGIYEQYF.

V gene TRBV30 combines with J gene TRBJ1-3; a possible D gene is TRBD1 (6 bases). V was pared by 8 bases and J by 7 bases, with 18 bases between. The germline CDR1 and CDR2 sequences are GTSNPN and SVGIG (reference sequence). The CDR3 runs 13 residues. The CDR3 nucleotides read TGTGCCCGTACAAACGAGGGGGGGAACACCATATATTTT. Translation: CARTNEGGNTIYF. Full variable domain (outside the CDR3, taken from reference TRBV30 and TRBJ1-3): SQTIHQWPATLVQPVGSPLSLECTVEGTSNPNLYWYRQAAGRGLQLLFYSVGIGQISSEVPQNLSASRPQDRQFILSSKKLLLSDSGFYLCARTNEGGNTIYFGEGSWLTVV.

The V gene is TRBV3-1 (or the pseudogene TRBV3-2), the J gene TRBJ2-7; D not resolved. CDR3 length: 15 amino acids. V dropped 4 bases and J dropped 5 bases, with 18 bases sitting between them. Germline V gives CDR1 LGHDT, CDR2 YNNKEL (reference sequence). The CDR3 spells CASSPRWQVVDEQYF. CDR3 nucleotide sequence: TGTGCCAGCAGCCCACGGTGGCAGGTTGTCGACGAGCAGTACTTC.

The chain joins TRBV11-2 to TRBJ2-1; 9 positions agree with TRBD2. In germline, CDR1 is SGHAT, CDR2 FQNNGV. This CDR3 is 16 amino acids long. Losses at the gene ends were 0 bases for V and 8 bases for J; bases not matched to a gene: 8. CDR3 coding DNA: TGTGCCAGCAGCTTAGATTGGCGGGGGGGCTTGTATGAGCAGTTCTTC. Translation gives CASSLDWRGGLYEQFF.

This clone came up a few times. The chain joins TRBV4-2 to TRBJ1-1, with TRBD1 as a possible D gene (6 bases). Trimming shortened V by 1 base and J by 11 bases, and 14 bases separated the two germline ends. Per germline, CDR1 LGHNA and CDR2 YNFKEQ. This CDR3 has 13 residues. The CDR3 region has the DNA TGTGCCAGCAGCCAAGTGGGGGCTGTTGGGGCTTTCTTT. It encodes CASSQVGAVGAFF.

The chain has TRBV18 and TRBJ2-3; 9 positions match TRBD1. Germline V CDR1 and CDR2: KGHSH, LQKENI. Trimming took 8 bases from V and 4 from J; bases not matched to a gene: 7. This CDR3 spans 14 amino acids. As DNA, the CDR3 is TGTGCCAGCGGGCCGGGACAGGGTGCAGATACGCAGTATTTT. It translates to CASGPGQGADTQYF.

The rearrangement joins TRBV27 to TRBJ2-1; D gene uncertain. The CDR3 runs 13 residues. Between the trimmed V and J ends, which lost 2 bases and 9 bases, there was a span of 11 bases. Germline values: CDR1 MNHEY, CDR2 SMNVEV (reference sequence). The CDR3 here is CASSLALGFEQFF. For the CDR3, the DNA is TGTGCCAGCAGTTTAGCCCTCGGGTTTGAGCAGTTCTTC.

The chain is built from TRBV12-3 or TRBV12-4 and TRBJ1-1; weak D call: TRBD1 (5 bases). V was cut by 4 bases and J by 5 bases, with 11 bases left in between. The length of the CDR3 is 13 residues. The CDR3 sequence: CASSSLGGTEAFF. The CDR3 DNA reads as TGTGCCAGCAGTTCATTGGGGGGGACTGAAGCTTTCTTT.

The J gene is TRBJ2-7, the V gene TRBV18; 10 nucleotides line up with TRBD1. J gave up 3 bases and V 0 bases, and 2 bases lay outside the gene matches. The CDR3 totals 15 residues. Germline CDR1 is KGHSH and CDR2 is LQKENI. The CDR3 bases are TGTGCCAGCTCACCACCGGGACAGGGGATCTACGAGCAGTACTTC. It specifies CASSPPGQGIYEQYF.

This clone has only one observation. The gene calls are TRBV11-3 and TRBJ2-3, with D possibly being TRBD2 (5 bases). This CDR3 is built from 16 residues. Trimming removed 1 base at V and 5 bases at J, with 16 bases between. In germline, CDR1 is SGHNT, CDR2 YENEEA. CDR3 residues: CASSLGSAARGDTQYF. The CDR3 bases are TGTGCCAGCAGCTTAGGTTCGGCGGCCCGGGGAGATACGCAGTATTTT.

This clone was seen a single time. The J gene is TRBJ2-1, the V gene TRBV4-1; D unclear. The CDR3 is made up of 16 amino acids. Trimming stripped 4 bases from V and 5 bases from J, with 18 bases between. The V gene's germline CDR1 is MGHRA and CDR2 YSYEKL. CDR3 bases: TGCGCCAGCAGCCTAAGACTCGGAGTATACGACAATGAGCAGTTCTTC. Residues: CASSLRLGVYDNEQFF.

The rearrangement joins TRBV5-4 to TRBJ1-1, with 9 bases aligning to TRBD1. Germline loops: CDR1 SGHNT, CDR2 YYREEE (reference sequence). Unmatched junction bases numbered 8, after V lost 4 bases and J lost 4 bases. The CDR3 covers 15 residues. CDR3 coding DNA: TGTGCCAGCAGCAGACGGACAGGGGAATTCACTGAAGCTTTCTTT. Translation: CASSRRTGEFTEAFF.

The rearrangement joins TRBV7-9 to TRBJ2-7, with D unclear. The CDR3 has 15 amino acids. The germline gives CDR1 SEHNR, CDR2 FQNEAQ (reference sequence). Deletions cut 5 bases from V and 3 bases from J, with 17 bases between. The CDR3 region has the DNA TGTGCCAGCAGCCCGGTGGTCACCCCAAACTACGAGCAGTACTTC. It specifies CASSPVVTPNYEQYF.

The chain links TRBV7-9 to TRBJ2-7, with 7 bases that match TRBD2. The V segment lost 6 bases and the J segment 5 bases; nucleotides outside the gene matches: 13. The germline CDR1 and CDR2 sequences are SEHNR and FQNEAQ (reference sequence). The CDR3 totals 15 residues. CDR3 nucleotides: TGTGCCAGCAGGGGACTGCGCGGGGGTCGCGACGAGCAGTACTTC. This sequence encodes CASRGLRGGRDEQYF.

V usage is TRBV5-1 and J usage is TRBJ2-5; D is undetermined. Germline CDR1 is SGHRS and CDR2 is YFSETQ. This CDR3 is 14 amino acids long. The V and J ends lost 0 bases and 7 bases respectively, with 13 bases between them. The CDR3 loop is CASSLVISSGTQYF. In nucleotides, the CDR3 is TGCGCCAGCAGCTTGGTGATCTCCTCCGGGACCCAGTACTTC.

Note on this clone: Other DNA sequences of this sample code for an identical CDR3. The chain carries TRBV27 and TRBJ1-2; the D is unclear. CDR1 and CDR2 from the germline V gene are MNHEY and SMNVEV (reference sequence). The V end was cut by 4 bases, the J end by 1 base, with 7 bases between. CDR3 size: 13 residues. CDR3 protein: CASSSGFNYGYTF. The CDR3 DNA is TGTGCCAGCAGTTCGGGATTTAACTATGGCTACACCTTC.

This chain uses TRBV13 with TRBJ1-2; no firm D call. This CDR3 has 14 amino acids. Germline-derived CDR1 and CDR2 are PRHDT and FYEKMQ (reference sequence). V lost 5 bases and J lost 5, with 15 bases in between. The CDR3 region has the DNA TGTGCCAGCAGCCCCGGCGGGGAACCATATGGCTACACCTTC. It translates to CASSPGGEPYGYTF. Together with reference TRBV13 and TRBJ1-2, the CDR3 gives the full variable domain: AAGVIQSPRHLIKEKRETATLKCYPIPRHDTVYWYQQGPGQDPQFLISFYEKMQSDKGSIPDRFSAQQFSDYHSELNMSSLELGDSALYFCASSPGGEPYGYTFGSGTRLTVV.

V gene TRBV12-3 or TRBV12-4 combines with J gene TRBJ1-5; D not resolved. Trimming took 6 bases from V and 7 from J, leaving 10 bases between them. The CDR3 has 12 residues. The CDR3 sequence is CASSLEGQPQHF. CDR3 sequence (DNA): TGTGCCAGCAGCCTGGAGGGCCAGCCCCAGCATTTT.

The chain has TRBV5-4 and TRBJ2-5; TRBD1 matches 9 bases. The germline V gene has CDR1 SGHNT and CDR2 YYREEE (reference sequence). V shed 3 bases and J 4 bases; nucleotides not matched to a gene: 1. The CDR3 has 13 amino acids. DNA for the CDR3: TGTGCCAGCAGCTGGGACAGGGCAGAGACCCAGTACTTC. It codes for CASSWDRAETQYF.

V gene TRBV2 combines with J gene TRBJ2-6; maybe TRBD2 (5 bases). The CDR3 totals 20 residues. Trimming stripped 4 bases from V and 1 base from J, with 23 bases between. Germline assignment: CDR1 SNHLY and CDR2 FYNNEI. The CDR3: CASSGPRVRVVLSGANVLTF. The CDR3 DNA reads as TGTGCCAGCAGTGGTCCGCGGGTGCGGGTTGTACTTTCTGGGGCCAACGTCCTGACTTTC.

The gene calls are TRBV4-3 and TRBJ2-3, with 7 bases lining up with TRBD1. The CDR3 contains 14 residues. Trimming took 1 base from V and 6 from J; bases not matched to a gene: 4. Germline CDR1 LGHNA, CDR2 YSLEER. The CDR3 protein is CASSQAVRGDTQYF. For the CDR3, the DNA is TGCGCCAGCAGCCAAGCTGTCAGGGGGGATACGCAGTATTTT.

The V and J genes are TRBV21-1 and TRBJ2-7; the table's D call, TRBD1, has no DNA check behind it. TRBV21-1 corresponds to a pseudogene. The CDR3 extends over 16 amino acids. The CDR3 DNA is TGTGCCAGCAGCAAAGGAGAGGGGGCGATGACCTACGAGCAGTACTTC. It encodes CASSKGEGAMTYEQYF.